A selection of T cell receptor beta chains follows, all from one sample in a study of T cells after yellow fever vaccination. TCRdb recomputed calls from the 5' RACE reads with MiXCR, one row per CDR3 protein. The sample yields 450,000 to 650,000 distinct CDR3 sequences, 13% seen once. The specimen comprised PBMCs, sampled on the day of the yellow fever booster vaccination. The receptors shown here come from a man aged 30 to 45 who received the YFV17D yellow fever vaccine. Each CDR3 is given with its conserved first and last residue. D genes are given only for firm matches. Part of the rows lack a size; the others show once, few, many or a class for expanded clones.

CDR3,DNA,V,D,J,size
CASSYERLAVTSTDTQYF,TGTGCCAGTAGTTACGAACGACTAGCGGTGACTAGCACAGATACGCAGTATTTT,TRBV19,TRBD2,TRBJ2-3,NA
CASSGGLAKNIQYF,TGTGCCAGTTCCGGCGGCTTAGCCAAAAACATTCAGTACTTC,TRBV19,NA,TRBJ2-4,NA
CASSKRPGGDTDTQYF,TGTGCCAGCAGTAAACGACCGGGGGGGGACACAGATACGCAGTATTTT,TRBV12-3/TRBV12-4,TRBD2,TRBJ2-3,few
CASSQGEGENQPQHF,TGTGCCAGCAGCCAGGGGGAGGGCGAAAATCAGCCCCAGCATTTT,TRBV3-1,NA,TRBJ1-5,NA
CATASGPSTDTQYF,TGTGCCACCGCGAGCGGTCCTAGCACAGATACGCAGTATTTT,TRBV18,NA,TRBJ2-3,NA
CASSFHDSPGTDTQYF,TGTGCCAGCAGTTTTCATGACAGCCCAGGCACAGATACGCAGTATTTT,TRBV6-5,NA,TRBJ2-3,NA
CSVLTGGKETQYF,TGCAGCGTTCTCACAGGGGGCAAAGAGACCCAGTACTTC,TRBV29-1,TRBD1,TRBJ2-5,few
CSASSTGDTEAFF,TGCAGTGCTAGCTCGACAGGGGACACTGAAGCTTTCTTT,TRBV20-1,TRBD1,TRBJ1-1,NA
CASSYLYTGGPDTQYF,TGTGCCAGCAGTTACTTGTACACAGGGGGCCCAGATACGCAGTATTTT,TRBV6-5,TRBD1,TRBJ2-3,NA
CASSQSLGPPGANVLTF,TGTGCCAGCTCACAATCGCTAGGGCCTCCCGGGGCCAACGTCCTGACTTTC,TRBV18,NA,TRBJ2-6,NA
CASSYARGEQYF,TGTGCCAGCAGTTACGCCCGGGGCGAGCAGTACTTC,TRBV6-5,NA,TRBJ2-7,few
CSARAGGDWGNQPQHF,TGCAGTGCTAGAGCGGGGGGAGATTGGGGCAATCAGCCCCAGCATTTT,TRBV20-1,NA,TRBJ1-5,NA
CASSKTRVLRSNEQFF,TGTGCCAGCAGCAAAACTAGAGTCCTTAGGAGCAATGAGCAGTTCTTC,TRBV9,NA,TRBJ2-1,few
CSALPFYNEQFF,TGCAGTGCTTTACCGTTCTACAATGAGCAGTTCTTC,TRBV20-1,NA,TRBJ2-1,NA
CAISESVEAYEQYF,TGTGCCATCAGTGAGTCCGTCGAAGCCTACGAGCAGTACTTC,TRBV10-3,NA,TRBJ2-7,NA
CASSKGLARNEQFF,TGTGCCAGCAGCAAGGGACTAGCGCGCAATGAGCAGTTCTTC,TRBV7-2,TRBD2,TRBJ2-1,many
CASSPYSGQGFEQYF,TGTGCCAGCAGCCCCTATTCGGGACAGGGTTTCGAGCAGTACTTC,TRBV14,TRBD1,TRBJ2-7,few
CASSAAVAKNIQYF,TGTGCCAGCAGCGCGGCGGTCGCCAAAAACATTCAGTACTTC,TRBV7-9,NA,TRBJ2-4,few
CASSQRFSGANVLTF,TGTGCCAGCAGCCAGAGGTTCTCTGGGGCCAACGTCCTGACTTTC,TRBV14,NA,TRBJ2-6,few
CASSIGTGNEQFF,TGTGCCAGCAGTATCGGGACAGGAAATGAGCAGTTCTTC,TRBV27,TRBD1,TRBJ2-1,few
CASRRGVSTGELFF,TGTGCCAGCAGGCGGGGGGTTTCCACCGGGGAGCTGTTTTTT,TRBV5-6,TRBD2,TRBJ2-2,NA
CASSLAGTRTETQYF,TGTGCCAGCAGCTTAGCGGGAACCCGTACGGAGACCCAGTACTTC,TRBV7-6,NA,TRBJ2-5,NA
CASSLAGLTNTEKLFF,TGTGCCAGCAGCTTAGCGGGACTGACTAATACGGAAAAACTGTTTTTT,TRBV7-9,NA,TRBJ1-4,few
CASSSGTSGSGANVLTF,TGCGCCAGCAGCTCCGGGACTAGCGGCTCTGGGGCCAACGTCCTGACTTTC,TRBV5-1,TRBD2,TRBJ2-6,many
CSARVGTGYTF,TGCAGTGCTAGAGTAGGGACCGGCTACACCTTC,TRBV20-1,NA,TRBJ1-2,NA
CASSLITGAGQETQYF,TGTGCCAGCAGCTTGATCACAGGTGCGGGACAAGAGACCCAGTACTTC,TRBV5-5,NA,TRBJ2-5,few
CSARSLTAYEQYF,TGCAGTGCTAGATCCCTAACTGCTTACGAGCAGTACTTC,TRBV20-1,NA,TRBJ2-7,few
CASSIGTSGNTGELFF,TGTGCCAGCAGTATAGGGACTAGCGGTAACACCGGGGAGCTGTTTTTT,TRBV12-3/TRBV12-4,TRBD2,TRBJ2-2,NA
CASGGRQMNTGELFF,TGTGCCAGCGGCGGTCGGCAGATGAACACCGGGGAGCTGTTTTTT,TRBV6-1,NA,TRBJ2-2,few
CASSGRVSPYEQYF,TGTGCCAGCAGCGGCCGGGTCAGCCCCTACGAGCAGTACTTC,TRBV7-9,NA,TRBJ2-7,NA
CASSYTSGAYNEQFF,TGCGCCAGCAGCTATACTAGCGGGGCTTACAATGAGCAGTTCTTC,TRBV5-1,TRBD2,TRBJ2-1,few
CASTPSSAPYEQYF,TGTGCCAGCACTCCTTCCTCGGCCCCCTACGAGCAGTACTTC,TRBV7-8,NA,TRBJ2-7,NA
CSVDLWGSETQYF,TGCAGCGTTGATCTATGGGGGTCGGAGACCCAGTACTTC,TRBV29-1,NA,TRBJ2-5,many
CASSSGLAGGPDTGELFF,TGTGCCAGCAGCTCGGGACTAGCGGGAGGGCCGGACACCGGGGAGCTGTTTTTT,TRBV5-4,TRBD2,TRBJ2-2,NA
CASSQELVGDSPYEQYF,TGCGCCAGCAGCCAAGAGTTGGTGGGAGACTCGCCCTACGAGCAGTACTTC,TRBV4-3,NA,TRBJ2-7,NA
CASTPGGVKDTQYF,TGTGCCAGCACCCCGGGGGGGGTTAAAGATACGCAGTATTTT,TRBV12-3/TRBV12-4,TRBD2,TRBJ2-3,NA
CASSLARIYNEQFF,TGTGCCAGCAGCTTAGCGCGGATATACAATGAGCAGTTCTTC,TRBV7-2,NA,TRBJ2-1,few
CSAPDPRPEFNNEQFF,TGCAGTGCCCCAGACCCCCGGCCGGAATTTAACAATGAGCAGTTCTTC,TRBV20-1,NA,TRBJ2-1,NA
CATSDIGPRTHEQFF,TGTGCCACCAGTGATATCGGACCCAGGACCCATGAGCAGTTCTTC,TRBV24-1,NA,TRBJ2-1,few
CASSISSSTDTQYF,TGTGCCAGCAGCATTAGCTCGAGCACAGATACGCAGTATTTT,TRBV7-2,NA,TRBJ2-3,NA
CSAEGGSTDTQYF,TGCAGCGCCGAGGGCGGAAGCACAGATACGCAGTATTTT,TRBV29-1,NA,TRBJ2-3,NA
CASGTGGDYEQYF,TGTGCCAGCGGGACAGGGGGGGACTACGAGCAGTACTTC,TRBV7-2,TRBD1,TRBJ2-7,few
CSVVGTTYEQYF,TGCAGCGTTGTAGGGACTACCTACGAGCAGTACTTC,TRBV29-1,TRBD2,TRBJ2-7,few
CASSTDRVGAYEQYF,TGCGCCAGCAGCACGGACAGGGTGGGGGCCTACGAGCAGTACTTC,TRBV5-1,TRBD1,TRBJ2-7,few
CSARDAGGRGIGQFF,TGCAGTGCTAGAGATGCAGGGGGCCGGGGAATAGGGCAGTTCTTC,TRBV20-1,TRBD1,TRBJ2-1,few
CASSLGGKQFF,TGCGCCAGCAGCTTGGGAGGGAAGCAGTTCTTC,TRBV5-1,NA,TRBJ2-1,many
CASSYLGFYEQYF,TGTGCCAGCAGCTACTTGGGCTTCTACGAGCAGTACTTC,TRBV5-6,NA,TRBJ2-7,NA
CASSTGGYGELFF,TGTGCCAGCAGTACAGGGGGCTACGGGGAGCTGTTTTTT,TRBV7-2,TRBD1,TRBJ2-2,few
CAASRQGGTDTQYF,TGTGCCGCCAGCCGACAGGGAGGCACAGATACGCAGTATTTT,TRBV7-2,TRBD1,TRBJ2-3,many
CASRGFYWAKNIQYF,TGCGCCAGCAGGGGTTTTTATTGGGCCAAAAACATTCAGTACTTC,TRBV23-1,NA,TRBJ2-4,many
CASSRDRGSLNTEAFF,TGCGCCAGCAGCCGGGACAGGGGATCCCTGAACACTGAAGCTTTCTTT,TRBV5-1,TRBD1,TRBJ1-1,many